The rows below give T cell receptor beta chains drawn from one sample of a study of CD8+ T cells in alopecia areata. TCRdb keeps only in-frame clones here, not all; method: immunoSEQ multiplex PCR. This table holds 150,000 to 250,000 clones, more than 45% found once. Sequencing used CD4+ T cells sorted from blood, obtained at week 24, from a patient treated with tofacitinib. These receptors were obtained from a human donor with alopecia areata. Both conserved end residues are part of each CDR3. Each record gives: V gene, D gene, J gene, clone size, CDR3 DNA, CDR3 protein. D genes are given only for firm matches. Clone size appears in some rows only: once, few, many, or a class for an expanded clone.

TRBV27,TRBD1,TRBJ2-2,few,TGTGCCAGCAGTTGGGTCAGGGGGCAGACCAACACCGGGGAGCTGTTTTTT,CASSWVRGQTNTGELFF
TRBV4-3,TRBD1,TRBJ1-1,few,TGCGCCAGCAGCCGCTCACAGGGGTTCCCTGAAGCTTTCTTT,CASSRSQGFPEAFF
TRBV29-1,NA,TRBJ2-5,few,TGCAGCGTTGCTCGCCAGATCCAAGAGACCCAGTACTTC,CSVARQIQETQYF
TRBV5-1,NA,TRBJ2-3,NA,TGCGCCAGCAGCGACACCGCAGGGACAGATACGCAGTATTTT,CASSDTAGTDTQYF
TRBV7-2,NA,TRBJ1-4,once,TGTGCCAGCAGCTTAGGGAGTGAAAAACTGTTTTTT,CASSLGSEKLFF
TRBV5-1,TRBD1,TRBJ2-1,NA,TGCGCCAGCAGCTTCGACAGGGCCGTCGATGAGCAGTTCTTC,CASSFDRAVDEQFF
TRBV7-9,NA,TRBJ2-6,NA,TGTGCCAGCAGCTTAGTCGGCGCGAGCTCTGGGGCCAACGTCCTGACTTTC,CASSLVGASSGANVLTF
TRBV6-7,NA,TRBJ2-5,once,TGTGCCAGCAGTCTACTAGGGAGGAAGACCCAGTACTTC,CASSLLGRKTQYF
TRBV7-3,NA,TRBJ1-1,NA,TGTGCCAGCAGCTTGGGCGGAGAGGCTGAAGCTTTCTTT,CASSLGGEAEAFF
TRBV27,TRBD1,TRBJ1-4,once,TGTGCCAGCAGAGACAGGGGTGGAGAAAAACTGTTTTTT,CASRDRGGEKLFF
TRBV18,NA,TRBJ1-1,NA,TGTGCCAGCTCACCAAGACAGGCTTTGAACACTGAAGCTTTCTTT,CASSPRQALNTEAFF
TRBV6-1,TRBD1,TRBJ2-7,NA,TGTGCCAGCAGTGAAGTATCGGGACAGGGTGTTTACGAGCAGTACTTC,CASSEVSGQGVYEQYF
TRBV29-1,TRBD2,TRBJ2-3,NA,TGCAGCGTCGGGAGCGGGGGGGCAGATACGCAGTATTTT,CSVGSGGADTQYF
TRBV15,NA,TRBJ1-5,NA,TGTGCCACCAGCAGACACCGGGATAGCAATCAGCCCCAGCATTTT,CATSRHRDSNQPQHF
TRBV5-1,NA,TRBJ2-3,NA,TGCGCCAGCCAAATTACGGCGGGGATCACAGATACGCAGTATTTT,CASQITAGITDTQYF
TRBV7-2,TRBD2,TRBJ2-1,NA,TGTGCCAGCAGCCAAGCGGGGGGGCCAGGTGAGCAGTTCTTC,CASSQAGGPGEQFF
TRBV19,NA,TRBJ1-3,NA,TGTGCCAGTAGTATTGGACAGAAACCCTCTGGAAACACCATATATTTT,CASSIGQKPSGNTIYF
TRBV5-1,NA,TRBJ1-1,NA,TGCGCCAGCAGCTTGGTTGCAGGGGAGACCACTGAAGCTTTCTTT,CASSLVAGETTEAFF
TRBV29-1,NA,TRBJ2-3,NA,TGCAGCGTTGCCGCAGGGAGCACAGATACGCAGTATTTT,CSVAAGSTDTQYF
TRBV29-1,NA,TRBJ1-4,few,TGCAGCGTTGATGGGCAGGGCTCTTCGGGTGAAAAACTGTTTTTT,CSVDGQGSSGEKLFF
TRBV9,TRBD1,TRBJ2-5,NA,TGTGCCAGCAGCGGACAGGGGTGGGAGACCCAGTACTTC,CASSGQGWETQYF
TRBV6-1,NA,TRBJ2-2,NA,TGTGCCAGCAGTGAAGCGGGGGCCGGGGAGCTGTTTTTT,CASSEAGAGELFF
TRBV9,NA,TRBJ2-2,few,TGTGCCAGCAGCGTAGCGGCAGGGCCCACCGGGGAGCTGTTTTTT,CASSVAAGPTGELFF
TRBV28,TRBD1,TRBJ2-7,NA,TGTGCCCATGAGGACAGGGCCTCCTACGAGCAGTACTTC,CAHEDRASYEQYF
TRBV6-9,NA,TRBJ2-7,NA,TGTGCCAGCAGTTATTTTGTGGTTCTTTGGACGGCCTACGAGCAGTACTTC,CASSYFVVLWTAYEQYF
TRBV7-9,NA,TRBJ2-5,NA,TGTGCCAGCAGACGAACCGGGCCCCAAGAGACCCAGTACTTC,CASRRTGPQETQYF
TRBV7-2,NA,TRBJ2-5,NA,TGTGCCAGCAGCGTAGGAGGGGATCGGGTGGGGGAGACCCAGTACTTC,CASSVGGDRVGETQYF
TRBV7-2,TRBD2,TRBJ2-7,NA,TGTGCCAGCAGCGATGAGCGGGAGCGGGCCTACGAGCAGTACTTC,CASSDERERAYEQYF
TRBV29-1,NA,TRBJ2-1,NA,TGCAGCTCCCAGGGCACCCGATCCTACAATGAGCAGTTCTTC,CSSQGTRSYNEQFF
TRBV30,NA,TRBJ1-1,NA,TGTGCCTGGACTCGGGAGGGAGACACTGAAGCTTTCTTT,CAWTREGDTEAFF
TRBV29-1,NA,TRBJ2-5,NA,TGCAGCTGTAGCGCAAACCAAGAGACCCAGTACTTC,CSCSANQETQYF
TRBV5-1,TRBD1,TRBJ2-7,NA,TGCGCCAGCAGCTGGTCCGGGACAGGCAACGACGAGCAGTACTTC,CASSWSGTGNDEQYF
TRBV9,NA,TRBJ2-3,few,TGTGCCAGCAGCGTCGCGGCTAGCACAGATACGCAGTATTTT,CASSVAASTDTQYF
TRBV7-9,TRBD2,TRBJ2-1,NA,TGTGCCAGCAGCTTACGTAGCGGGGGAGCGAATGAGCAGTTCTTC,CASSLRSGGANEQFF
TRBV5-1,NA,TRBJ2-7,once,TGCGCCAGCAGCTCGGACGGCTACGAGCAGTACTTC,CASSSDGYEQYF
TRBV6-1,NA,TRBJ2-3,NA,TGTGCCAGCTTACAGGGTGATGTAGATACGCAGTATTTT,CASLQGDVDTQYF
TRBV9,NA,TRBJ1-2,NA,TGTGCCAGCAGCGTAAACCATAGGGGAATCTATGGCTACACCTTC,CASSVNHRGIYGYTF
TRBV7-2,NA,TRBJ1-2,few,TGTGCCAGCAGCTTAGGCGGAATCTACTATGGCTACACCTTC,CASSLGGIYYGYTF
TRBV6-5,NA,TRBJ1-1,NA,TGTGCCAGCAGGGCCACAGGGTACACTGAAGCTTTCTTT,CASRATGYTEAFF
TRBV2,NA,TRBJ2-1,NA,TGTGCCAGCATTGGGGTTAGGGGTGGGGAGCAGTTCTTC,CASIGVRGGEQFF
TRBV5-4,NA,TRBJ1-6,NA,TGTGCCAGCAGCCTAGATCGTTCACCCCTCCACTTT,CASSLDRSPLHF
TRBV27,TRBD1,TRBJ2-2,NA,TGTGCCAGCAGACTATCCGGGACAGGGAGGACCGGGGAGCTGTTTTTT,CASRLSGTGRTGELFF
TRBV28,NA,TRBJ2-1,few,TGTGCCAGCAGACTCTACAATGAGCAGTTCTTC,CASRLYNEQFF
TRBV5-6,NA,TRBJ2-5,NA,TGTGCCAGCAGCTTGACCAGGGGGGAGGAGACCCAGTACTTC,CASSLTRGEETQYF
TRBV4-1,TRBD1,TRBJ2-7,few,TGCGCCAGCAGCCAAGAGGGGACAGGGCCCTACGAGCAGTACTTC,CASSQEGTGPYEQYF
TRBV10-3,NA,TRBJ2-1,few,TGTGCCATCAGTGGGCAACAGGGCGACTCCTACAATGAGCAGTTCTTC,CAISGQQGDSYNEQFF
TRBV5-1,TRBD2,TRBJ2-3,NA,TGCGCCAGCAGCTTGGGACTAGCGGGGGGGCTGCCAGATACGCAGTATTTT,CASSLGLAGGLPDTQYF
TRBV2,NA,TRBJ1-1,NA,TGTGCCAGCAGTGAAGGTCAGCGGGAAGCTTTCTTT,CASSEGQREAFF
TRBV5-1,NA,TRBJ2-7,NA,TGCGCCAGCAGCTGGGGTCCGGGAAACGGGTACGAGCAGTACTTC,CASSWGPGNGYEQYF
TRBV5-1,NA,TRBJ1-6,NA,TGCGCCAGCAGCTTCGAGCGCAGGGAATCACCCCTCCACTTT,CASSFERRESPLHF
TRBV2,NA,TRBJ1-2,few,TGTGCCAGCAGTGAAGGATGGGGGGCTCGGGTAGCTAACTATGGCTACACCTTC,CASSEGWGARVANYGYTF
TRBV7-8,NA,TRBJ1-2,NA,TGTGCCAGCAGCGCCCGAAACTATGGCTACACCTTC,CASSARNYGYTF
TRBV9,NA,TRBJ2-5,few,TGTGCCAGCAGCGGGCAGAACCAAGAGACCCAGTACTTC,CASSGQNQETQYF
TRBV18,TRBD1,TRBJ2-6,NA,TGTGCCAGCTCACCACAGGGGGCGTCTGGGGCCAACGTCCTGACTTTC,CASSPQGASGANVLTF
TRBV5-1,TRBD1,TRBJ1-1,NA,TGCGCCAGCAGCCTACCGGACAGGGACACTGAAGCTTTCTTT,CASSLPDRDTEAFF
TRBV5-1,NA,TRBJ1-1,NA,TGCGCCAGCAGCCCCCTGACAGGTCCCACTGAAGCTTTCTTT,CASSPLTGPTEAFF
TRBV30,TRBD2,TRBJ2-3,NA,TGTGCCCTCGGGAGGGACGACACAGATACGCAGTATTTT,CALGRDDTDTQYF
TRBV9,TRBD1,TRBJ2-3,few,TGTGCCAGCAGCCCCCAGGGACAGGGGGTAGATACGCAGTATTTT,CASSPQGQGVDTQYF
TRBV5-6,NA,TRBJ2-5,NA,TGTGCCAGCAGCTTGCGTCTGGGGATTCAAGAGACCCAGTACTTC,CASSLRLGIQETQYF